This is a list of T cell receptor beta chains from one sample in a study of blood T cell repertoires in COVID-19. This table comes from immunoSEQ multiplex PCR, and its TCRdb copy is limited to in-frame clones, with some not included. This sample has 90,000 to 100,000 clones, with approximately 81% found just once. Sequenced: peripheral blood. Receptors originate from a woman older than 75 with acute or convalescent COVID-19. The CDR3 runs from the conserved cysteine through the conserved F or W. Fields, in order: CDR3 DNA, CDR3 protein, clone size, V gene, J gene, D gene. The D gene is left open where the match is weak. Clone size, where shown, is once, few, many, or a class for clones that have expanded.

TGTGCCAGCAGTTACAGTGAGGGTTGGGGCTACACCTTC	CASSYSEGWGYTF	once	TRBV6-5	TRBJ1-2	NA
TGTGCCAGTAGTATTTCTCCTCAGGCCTCAAGGCATTCACCCCTCCACTTT	CASSISPQASRHSPLHF	NA	TRBV19	TRBJ1-6	NA
TGTGCCAGCAGTCTAGGACAGCACACTGAAGCTTTCTTT	CASSLGQHTEAFF	NA	TRBV6-5	TRBJ1-1	NA
TGTGCCACCAGCAGACAGGGGGCAAGTCAGCCCCAGCATTTT	CATSRQGASQPQHF	NA	TRBV15	TRBJ1-5	TRBD1
TGTGCCAGCAGTTACGATGTACAGGGTAATTCACCCCTCCACTTT	CASSYDVQGNSPLHF	NA	TRBV6-6	TRBJ1-6	NA
TGCGCCAGCAGCAACGGACAGGGGCCGAACACTGAAGCTTTCTTT	CASSNGQGPNTEAFF	NA	TRBV5-1	TRBJ1-1	TRBD1
TGTGCCAGCAGTTTCCAGGGTAGCGGCAACACCGGGGAGCTGTTTTTT	CASSFQGSGNTGELFF	NA	TRBV6-2/TRBV6-3	TRBJ2-2	NA
TGTGCCAGCAGCGCCACTAGCGGGGGGGTCTACAATGAGCAGTTCTTC	CASSATSGGVYNEQFF	NA	TRBV9	TRBJ2-1	TRBD2
TGTGCCAGCAGCTTGGCCGACAGGGTTGAGGCTCGGCAGCCCCAGCATTTT	CASSLADRVEARQPQHF	NA	TRBV5-5	TRBJ1-5	TRBD1
TGTGCCAGCAGCCCCGACAGGAGGTCGCAGCATTTT	CASSPDRRSQHF	once	TRBV7-2	TRBJ1-5	NA
TGTGCCAGCAGTTTATGGGAGAACCAAGAGACCCAGTACTTC	CASSLWENQETQYF	once	TRBV28	TRBJ2-5	NA
TGCAGTGCTAGTTTAGCGGGGGGGCCGGGGGAGACCCAGTACTTC	CSASLAGGPGETQYF	NA	TRBV20-1	TRBJ2-5	TRBD2
TGTGCCAGCAGCAATATAGTAGATGAGCAGTTCTTC	CASSNIVDEQFF	NA	TRBV21-1	TRBJ2-1	NA
TGCGCCAGCAGTGAATCAGGGAGGGGCTACACCTTC	CASSESGRGYTF	NA	TRBV10-2	TRBJ1-2	NA
TGTGCCAGCAGTTACTCGACAGGAAGTGGGGAAGAGACCCAGTACTTC	CASSYSTGSGEETQYF	NA	TRBV6-6	TRBJ2-5	NA
TGTGCCAGCAGCGACGTACTAGCAACCACAGATACGCAGTATTTT	CASSDVLATTDTQYF	NA	TRBV7-2	TRBJ2-3	NA
TGTGCCAGCAGTTTGGCGAGACAGGGGAGAGAGGGCTACACCTTC	CASSLARQGREGYTF	NA	TRBV28	TRBJ1-2	TRBD1
TGTGCCAGCAGTTCAGGACAAAGTCAAGAGACCCAGTACTTC	CASSSGQSQETQYF	once	TRBV6-2/TRBV6-3	TRBJ2-5	NA
TGTGCCAGCAGTTCACAGGGGAGCAATCAGCCCCAGCATTTT	CASSSQGSNQPQHF	NA	TRBV6-5	TRBJ1-5	TRBD1
TGTGCCAGCAGCTTTTCACAGAAAGAATCTGGCTACACCTTC	CASSFSQKESGYTF	NA	TRBV5-4	TRBJ1-2	NA
TGTGCCAGCAGTCGGGGGGACCACGAGCAGTACTTC	CASSRGDHEQYF	NA	TRBV27	TRBJ2-7	TRBD2
TGCGCCAGCAGCCAAGGGGCAGGGGGAGGCTATGGCTACACCTTC	CASSQGAGGGYGYTF	NA	TRBV4-3	TRBJ1-2	TRBD1
TGCGCCAGCAGCGACAACTCCTACAATGAGCAGTTCTTC	CASSDNSYNEQFF	NA	TRBV10-1	TRBJ2-1	NA
TGTGCCAGCAGCTCCGGGACAGGGGTTAATTCACCCCTCCACTTT	CASSSGTGVNSPLHF	NA	TRBV7-9	TRBJ1-6	TRBD1
TGCAGCGTTGAAATGGGGGCGGGCTATGGCTACACCTTC	CSVEMGAGYGYTF	NA	TRBV29-1	TRBJ1-2	NA
TGTGCCAGCAGCAAAGGTACAGGGGCTTCCATCGATAAAGGCTACGAGCAGTACTTC	CASSKGTGASIDKGYEQYF	NA	TRBV21-1	TRBJ2-7	NA
TGTGCCTGGAGGGGTGGGGGGTACGAGCAGTACTTC	CAWRGGGYEQYF	NA	TRBV30	TRBJ2-7	NA
TGTGCCAGCAGCTTAGCCCTTACAGGGACCACCATATATTTT	CASSLALTGTTIYF	NA	TRBV11-2	TRBJ1-3	NA
TGTGCCAGTAGTATAAGACAGGGCAATGAGCAGTTCTTC	CASSIRQGNEQFF	few	TRBV19	TRBJ2-1	TRBD1
TGTGCCAGCAAGAACGACAGGGGCTATAATTCACCCCTCCACTTT	CASKNDRGYNSPLHF	NA	TRBV2	TRBJ1-6	TRBD1
TGTGCCAGCAGTTCCCAGGGAGGAGATGGCTACACCTTC	CASSSQGGDGYTF	NA	TRBV6-2/TRBV6-3	TRBJ1-2	NA
TGTGCCAGCAGCTTAGCGGGAACAGGGGGCACTGAAGCTTTCTTT	CASSLAGTGGTEAFF	NA	TRBV7-9	TRBJ1-1	TRBD1
TGCGCCAGCAGCCCGGGAGGGACGAGCTCTGGAAACACCATATATTTT	CASSPGGTSSGNTIYF	NA	TRBV5-1	TRBJ1-3	NA
TGTGCCAGCAGTTACTTGCCGGGACAGGGGTACACTGAAGCTTTCTTT	CASSYLPGQGYTEAFF	NA	TRBV28	TRBJ1-1	TRBD1
TGCAGCGTCAACGACAGGACCACCACTGAAGCTTTCTTT	CSVNDRTTTEAFF	NA	TRBV29-1	TRBJ1-1	NA
TGTGCCAGCAGTTCCCCGACAGGGACGGGCTACACCTTC	CASSSPTGTGYTF	NA	TRBV6-5	TRBJ1-2	TRBD1
TGTGCCAGCAGTTCAGCTCAACAGGGGCTGAACTATGGCTACACCTTC	CASSSAQQGLNYGYTF	once	TRBV28	TRBJ1-2	TRBD1
TGTGCCAGCAGCACACCCGGGAGTAAAGAGACCCAGTACTTC	CASSTPGSKETQYF	NA	TRBV7-2	TRBJ2-5	NA
TGTGCCAGCAGCCGGACAGGGGGCTATGGCTACACCTTC	CASSRTGGYGYTF	NA	TRBV7-9	TRBJ1-2	TRBD1
TGTGCCAGCAAAGACAGGGGGCGGAATGAAAAACTGTTTTTT	CASKDRGRNEKLFF	NA	TRBV2	TRBJ1-4	TRBD1
TGTGCCAGCAGCGCCAGGAACACAAATTATGGCTACACCTTC	CASSARNTNYGYTF	NA	TRBV7-2	TRBJ1-2	NA